These T cell receptor beta chains were read from a single sample in a study of CD8+ T cells in alopecia areata. Sequenced by immunoSEQ multiplex PCR; TCRdb stores in-frame clones only, minus some. The sample has approximately 210,000 clones, approximately 45% seen once. The starting material was CD4+ T cells sorted from blood, obtained around week 37, from a patient treated with tofacitinib. Source of these receptors: a human donor with alopecia areata. CDR3s include the opening cysteine and the closing phenylalanine or tryptophan. A D gene is named only where the DNA matches it firmly. Only some rows state a clone size, as once, few, many or a class for expanded clones.

CDR3 DNA	CDR3 protein	D gene	V gene	J gene	clone size
TGTGCCAGCAGTTCAGCTGGCGGTTTCGCCTACGAGCAGTACTTC	CASSSAGGFAYEQYF	.	TRBV2	TRBJ2-7	.
TGTGCCTGGAGTCGGACCCTTGAGGACTGGAACAAAAACATTCAGTACTTC	CAWSRTLEDWNKNIQYF	.	TRBV30	TRBJ2-4	.
TGTGCCAGCAGTTCACAACAGGGCTACGAGCAGTACTTC	CASSSQQGYEQYF	.	TRBV6-5	TRBJ2-7	few
TGTGCCATCGGACAGGGGACTAGCGGGGGTCTACTGCAGTACTTC	CAIGQGTSGGLLQYF	TRBD2	TRBV10-3	TRBJ2-7	few
TGTGCCAGCAGCGTAGTACCCGACACTGAAGCTTTCTTT	CASSVVPDTEAFF	.	TRBV9	TRBJ1-1	.
TGTGCCAGCAGTCCCGGGACAGGGGCCCTCCAAGAGACCCAGTACTTC	CASSPGTGALQETQYF	TRBD1	TRBV7-2	TRBJ2-5	.
TGTGCCTGGAGTGAGGCACCTCCCTCCTACGAGCAGTACTTC	CAWSEAPPSYEQYF	.	TRBV30	TRBJ2-7	few
TGTGCCAGCAGTTATCGGGACGGCTATGGTGGCTACACCTTC	CASSYRDGYGGYTF	.	TRBV6-5	TRBJ1-2	.
TGTGCCATCAGTGAGTCTAAGGGGCTACAGACCCAGTACTTC	CAISESKGLQTQYF	.	TRBV10-3	TRBJ2-5	few
TGTGCCTGGAGTGTACGGCGGCTCCTCTACACCGGGGAGCTGTTTTTT	CAWSVRRLLYTGELFF	.	TRBV30	TRBJ2-2	once
TGTGCCACCAGCAGAGATAGAGATACGCAGTATTTT	CATSRDRDTQYF	.	TRBV15	TRBJ2-3	.
TGCAGCGTCCAAGAGGGTTCTGGTGAAAAACTGTTTTTT	CSVQEGSGEKLFF	.	TRBV29-1	TRBJ1-4	few
TGTGCCAGCAGCTTAGGGACTAGCGAGGGGACCCAGTACTTC	CASSLGTSEGTQYF	TRBD2	TRBV11-2	TRBJ2-5	.
TGTGCCAGCAGCGCCCGGGACAGGGGGAACACAGATACGCAGTATTTT	CASSARDRGNTDTQYF	TRBD1	TRBV5-4	TRBJ2-3	few
TGTGCCAGCAGACGGGGCACAGATACGCAGTATTTT	CASRRGTDTQYF	.	TRBV6-1	TRBJ2-3	few
TGTGCCAGCAGCGCCGCGAGACAGTCGCACGAGCAGTACTTC	CASSAARQSHEQYF	.	TRBV2	TRBJ2-7	few
TGCAGCGTTCCATGGACAGGGATACGAGATACGCAGTATTTT	CSVPWTGIRDTQYF	TRBD1	TRBV29-1	TRBJ2-3	.
TGCGCCAGCAGCCAAGATAGGGTCGGGAGGGCCGGTTCGTCCATTCAGTACTTC	CASSQDRVGRAGSSIQYF	TRBD2	TRBV4-1	TRBJ2-4	many
TGTGCCAGCAGCTTAGGCGGACCTAGAGGTCAGCCCCAGCATTTT	CASSLGGPRGQPQHF	.	TRBV5-6	TRBJ1-5	.
TGTGCCAGCAGTTTATTCACTAGCGGGAGTGAATACGAGCAGTACTTC	CASSLFTSGSEYEQYF	TRBD2	TRBV27	TRBJ2-7	few
TGTGCCAGCAATCCCTCCAGGGGGTACGAGCAGTACTTC	CASNPSRGYEQYF	TRBD1	TRBV27	TRBJ2-7	.
TGTGCCAGCTCACCAAATGTCGCCCAGGGCCAGCCCCAGCATTTT	CASSPNVAQGQPQHF	.	TRBV18	TRBJ1-5	few
TGTGCCAGCAGCCAAGATCTAGGGGACAGGGACCGAAATGAGCAGTTCTTC	CASSQDLGDRDRNEQFF	TRBD1	TRBV4-2	TRBJ2-1	few
TGTGCCAGCACCGGGGCAGGGGAGACTGAAGCTTTCTTT	CASTGAGETEAFF	.	TRBV2	TRBJ1-1	.
TGTGCCAGCACCCTTGCAAACCTTGGCTACACCTTC	CASTLANLGYTF	.	TRBV7-9	TRBJ1-2	.
TGTGCCAGCAGCCGCGACAGGAATTCCTACGAGCAGTACTTC	CASSRDRNSYEQYF	.	TRBV11-2	TRBJ2-7	once
TGCAGCGTTGAAGATCGTAGCGGGAGATCCGGGGCCAAAAACATTCAGTACTTC	CSVEDRSGRSGAKNIQYF	TRBD2	TRBV29-1	TRBJ2-4	many
TGTGCCAGCAGCCACCCCGGACGGACCTACGAGCAGTACTTC	CASSHPGRTYEQYF	.	TRBV14	TRBJ2-7	few
TGCAGCGTCAGTTATCTAGCGGGAGGATTGGGGGATACGCAGTATTTT	CSVSYLAGGLGDTQYF	TRBD2	TRBV29-1	TRBJ2-3	.
TGTGCCAGCAGTGAAATTGGCCGAGCGGGGGAGCAGTACTTC	CASSEIGRAGEQYF	TRBD2	TRBV2	TRBJ2-7	few
TGTGCCAGCAGATCAATGACGGCCGGCCCCTACGAGCAGTACTTC	CASRSMTAGPYEQYF	.	TRBV2	TRBJ2-7	few
TGCAGGAAAGATGACAGCGGGAGGGCCGAAGGAACCTACAATGAGCAGTTCTTC	CRKDDSGRAEGTYNEQFF	TRBD2	TRBV29-1	TRBJ2-1	.